The 6 T cell receptor beta chains in this list originate from one sample, sequenced in a study of OX40 agonist ivuxolimab in advanced cancers. TCRdb's table, derived via immunoSEQ multiplex PCR, lists solely in-frame clones and lacks some. The sample lists 50,000 to 65,000 clones, over 80% seen once, with less than 2% in the top ten. This sample comprised CD4+ or CD8+ T cells sorted from blood, obtained in a trial of the OX40 agonist ivuxolimab. These receptors originate from an adult with an advanced solid tumor such as melanoma, head and neck, liver or kidney cancer.

The rearrangement uses TRBV2 and TRBJ1-4; the D is unclear. The V end lost 1 base, the J end lost 8 bases, and 17 bases lay between the germline ends. CDR1 SNHLY and CDR2 FYNNEI come from the germline V gene. This CDR3 spans 16 amino acids. In DNA form, the CDR3 reads TGTGCCAGCAGTGAAGACCCAACAGTAAAGAGGGAAAAACTGTTTTTT. It specifies CASSEDPTVKREKLFF. Drawing the rest from reference TRBV2 and TRBJ1-4, the complete variable domain is EPEVTQTPSHQVTQMGQEVILRCVPISNHLYFYWYRQILGQKVEFLVSFYNNEISEKSEIFDDQFSVERPDGSNFTLKIRSTKLEDSAMYFCASSEDPTVKREKLFFGSGTQLSVL.

V and J are TRBV27 and TRBJ2-7; TRBD1 is a possible D gene (6 bases). The V gene lost 3 bases and the J gene lost 4 bases, with 16 bases spanning the gap. The germline gives CDR1 MNHEY, CDR2 SMNVEV (reference sequence). The CDR3 length is 15 residues. Here the CDR3 DNA reads TGTGCCAGCAGTTTGAGGGAGCCGAGGGGGTACGAGCAGTACTTC. Amino acid sequence: CASSLREPRGYEQYF.

The V call is TRBV11-1, the J call TRBJ2-3; D is unresolved. Between the trimmed V and J ends, which lost 5 bases and 4 bases, there was a span of 16 bases. The CDR3 spans 15 residues. Germline lookup yields CDR1 SGHAT and CDR2 FQDESV (reference sequence). The CDR3 region is CASSPKAVGADTQYF. CDR3 in DNA: TGTGCCAGCAGCCCCAAGGCGGTCGGCGCAGATACGCAGTATTTT.

The V and J genes are TRBV6-5 and TRBJ1-2, with a possible D match to TRBD1 (6 bases). This CDR3 has 15 amino acids. Germline lookup yields CDR1 MNHEY and CDR2 SVGAGI. Between the trimmed V and J ends, which lost 7 bases and 0 bases, there was a span of 15 bases. CDR3 residues: CASMKEAGANYGYTF. The CDR3 nucleotides are TGTGCCAGCATGAAGGAGGCAGGGGCTAACTATGGCTACACCTTC.

The chain joins TRBV19 to TRBJ2-1, with 10 bases identical to TRBD1. V gave up 8 bases and J gave up 6 bases; unmatched junction bases: 16. The CDR3 totals 17 residues. CDR1 is LNHDA and CDR2 is SQIVND in the germline V gene (reference sequence). CDR3 nucleotide sequence: TGTGCCAGTGCCCTGACAGGGGGCGCGGGACGCCTCAATGAGCAGTTCTTC. It translates to CASALTGGAGRLNEQFF.

V gene TRBV5-4 combines with J gene TRBJ2-5; 12 bases line up with TRBD1. The ends lost 3 bases at V and 5 bases at J; junction bases unmatched: 5. From germline, CDR1 is SGHNT and CDR2 YYREEE (reference sequence). The CDR3 has 15 residues. The CDR3 sequence is CASSSGTGGLETQYF. The CDR3 coding sequence is TGTGCCAGCAGCTCCGGGACAGGGGGCTTGGAGACCCAGTACTTC.